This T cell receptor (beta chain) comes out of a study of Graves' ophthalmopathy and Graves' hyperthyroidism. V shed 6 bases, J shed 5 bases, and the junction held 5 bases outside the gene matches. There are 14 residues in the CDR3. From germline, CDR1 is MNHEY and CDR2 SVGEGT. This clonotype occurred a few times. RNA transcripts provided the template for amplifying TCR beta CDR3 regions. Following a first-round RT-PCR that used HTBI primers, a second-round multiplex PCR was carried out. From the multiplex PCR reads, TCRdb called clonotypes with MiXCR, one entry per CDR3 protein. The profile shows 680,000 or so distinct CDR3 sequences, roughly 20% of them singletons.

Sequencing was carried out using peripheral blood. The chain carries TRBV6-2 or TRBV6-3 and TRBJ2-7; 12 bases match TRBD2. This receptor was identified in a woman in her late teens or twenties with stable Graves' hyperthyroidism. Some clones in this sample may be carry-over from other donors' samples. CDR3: CASRLTSGGDEQYF. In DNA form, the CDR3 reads TGTGCCAGCAGACTGACTAGCGGGGGAGACGAGCAGTACTTC.